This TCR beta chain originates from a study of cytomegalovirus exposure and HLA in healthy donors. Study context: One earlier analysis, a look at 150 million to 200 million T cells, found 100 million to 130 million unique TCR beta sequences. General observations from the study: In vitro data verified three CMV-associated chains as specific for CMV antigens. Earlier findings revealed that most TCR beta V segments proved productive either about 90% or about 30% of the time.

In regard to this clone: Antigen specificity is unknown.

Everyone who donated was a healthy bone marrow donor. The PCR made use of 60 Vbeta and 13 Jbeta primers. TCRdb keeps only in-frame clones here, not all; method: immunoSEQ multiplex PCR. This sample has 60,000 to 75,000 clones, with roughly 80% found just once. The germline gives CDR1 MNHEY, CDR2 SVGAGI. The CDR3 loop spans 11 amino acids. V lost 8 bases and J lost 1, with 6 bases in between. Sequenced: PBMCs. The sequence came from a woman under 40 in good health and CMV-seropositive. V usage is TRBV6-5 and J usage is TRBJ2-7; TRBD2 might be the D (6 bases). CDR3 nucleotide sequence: TGTGCCAGCCGGGGGTCCTACGAGCAGTACTTC. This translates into CASRGSYEQYF.